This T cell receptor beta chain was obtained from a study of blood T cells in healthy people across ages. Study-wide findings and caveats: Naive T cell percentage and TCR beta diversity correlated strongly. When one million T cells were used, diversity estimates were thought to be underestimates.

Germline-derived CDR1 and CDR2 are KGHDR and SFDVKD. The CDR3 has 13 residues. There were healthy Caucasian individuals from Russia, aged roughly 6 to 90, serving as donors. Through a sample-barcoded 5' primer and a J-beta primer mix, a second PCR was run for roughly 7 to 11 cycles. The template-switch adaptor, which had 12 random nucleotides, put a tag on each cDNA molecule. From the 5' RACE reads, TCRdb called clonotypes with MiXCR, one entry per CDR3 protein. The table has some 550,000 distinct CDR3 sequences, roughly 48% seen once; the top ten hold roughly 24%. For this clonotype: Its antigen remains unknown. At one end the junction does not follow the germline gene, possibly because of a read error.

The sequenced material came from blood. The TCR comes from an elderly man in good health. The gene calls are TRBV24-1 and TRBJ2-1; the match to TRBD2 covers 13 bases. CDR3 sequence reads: CATSGLAGVEQFF. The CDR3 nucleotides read TGTGCCACTAGTGGACTAGCGGGGGTAGAGCAGTTCTTC.